This TCR beta chain was profiled in a study of blood T cell repertoires in COVID-19. The wider study: Acute-phase and convalescent COVID-19 samples originated in the United States, Italy and Spain.

Clinical histories supplied by participants themselves formed the basis of cohort assignment. Trimming removed 5 bases from V and 2 bases from J, with 12 bases in between. The CDR3 contains 14 residues. CDR1 SGHTA and CDR2 FQGNSA come from the germline V gene. Produced via immunoSEQ multiplex PCR; TCRdb's table is partial and in-frame only. The table includes hundreds of thousands of clones, roughly nine tenths detected once. The TCR comes from a woman aged 50 to 60 in a cohort exposed to, infected with or recovered from COVID-19 (not recorded which). The chain couples TRBV7-2 to TRBJ1-1; no clear D. Sequenced sample: PBMCs or T cells enriched from blood (not recorded which). This chain's CDR3 is CASSPGSANTEAFF. The CDR3 nucleotides are TGTGCCAGCAGCCCGGGGTCGGCTAACACTGAAGCTTTCTTT.